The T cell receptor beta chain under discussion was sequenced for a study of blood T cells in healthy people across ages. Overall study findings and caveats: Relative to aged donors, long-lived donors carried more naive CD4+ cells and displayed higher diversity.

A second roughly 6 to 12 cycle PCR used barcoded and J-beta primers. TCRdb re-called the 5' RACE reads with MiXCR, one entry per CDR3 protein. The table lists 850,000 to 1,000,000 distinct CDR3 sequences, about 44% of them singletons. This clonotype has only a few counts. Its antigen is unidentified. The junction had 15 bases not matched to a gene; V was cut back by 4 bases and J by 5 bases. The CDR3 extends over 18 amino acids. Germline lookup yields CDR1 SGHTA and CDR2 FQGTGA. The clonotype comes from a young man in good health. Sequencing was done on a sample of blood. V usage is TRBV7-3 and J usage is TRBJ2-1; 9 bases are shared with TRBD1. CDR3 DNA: TGTGCCAGCAGCTACCAAGGGAGCGGGACAGGGCCAAACAATGAGCAGTTCTTC. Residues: CASSYQGSGTGPNNEQFF.